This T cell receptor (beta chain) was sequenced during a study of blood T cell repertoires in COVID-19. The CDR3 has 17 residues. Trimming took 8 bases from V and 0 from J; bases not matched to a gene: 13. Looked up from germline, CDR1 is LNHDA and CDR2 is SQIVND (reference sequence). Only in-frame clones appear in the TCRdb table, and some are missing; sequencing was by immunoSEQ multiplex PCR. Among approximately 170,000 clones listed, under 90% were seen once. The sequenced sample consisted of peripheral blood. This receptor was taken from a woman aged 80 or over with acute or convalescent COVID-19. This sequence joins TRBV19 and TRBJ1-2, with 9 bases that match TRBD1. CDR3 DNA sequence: TGTGCCAGTGGTTCCCGGGACAGGGTTCCAGCTAACTATGGCTACACCTTC. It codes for CASGSRDRVPANYGYTF.